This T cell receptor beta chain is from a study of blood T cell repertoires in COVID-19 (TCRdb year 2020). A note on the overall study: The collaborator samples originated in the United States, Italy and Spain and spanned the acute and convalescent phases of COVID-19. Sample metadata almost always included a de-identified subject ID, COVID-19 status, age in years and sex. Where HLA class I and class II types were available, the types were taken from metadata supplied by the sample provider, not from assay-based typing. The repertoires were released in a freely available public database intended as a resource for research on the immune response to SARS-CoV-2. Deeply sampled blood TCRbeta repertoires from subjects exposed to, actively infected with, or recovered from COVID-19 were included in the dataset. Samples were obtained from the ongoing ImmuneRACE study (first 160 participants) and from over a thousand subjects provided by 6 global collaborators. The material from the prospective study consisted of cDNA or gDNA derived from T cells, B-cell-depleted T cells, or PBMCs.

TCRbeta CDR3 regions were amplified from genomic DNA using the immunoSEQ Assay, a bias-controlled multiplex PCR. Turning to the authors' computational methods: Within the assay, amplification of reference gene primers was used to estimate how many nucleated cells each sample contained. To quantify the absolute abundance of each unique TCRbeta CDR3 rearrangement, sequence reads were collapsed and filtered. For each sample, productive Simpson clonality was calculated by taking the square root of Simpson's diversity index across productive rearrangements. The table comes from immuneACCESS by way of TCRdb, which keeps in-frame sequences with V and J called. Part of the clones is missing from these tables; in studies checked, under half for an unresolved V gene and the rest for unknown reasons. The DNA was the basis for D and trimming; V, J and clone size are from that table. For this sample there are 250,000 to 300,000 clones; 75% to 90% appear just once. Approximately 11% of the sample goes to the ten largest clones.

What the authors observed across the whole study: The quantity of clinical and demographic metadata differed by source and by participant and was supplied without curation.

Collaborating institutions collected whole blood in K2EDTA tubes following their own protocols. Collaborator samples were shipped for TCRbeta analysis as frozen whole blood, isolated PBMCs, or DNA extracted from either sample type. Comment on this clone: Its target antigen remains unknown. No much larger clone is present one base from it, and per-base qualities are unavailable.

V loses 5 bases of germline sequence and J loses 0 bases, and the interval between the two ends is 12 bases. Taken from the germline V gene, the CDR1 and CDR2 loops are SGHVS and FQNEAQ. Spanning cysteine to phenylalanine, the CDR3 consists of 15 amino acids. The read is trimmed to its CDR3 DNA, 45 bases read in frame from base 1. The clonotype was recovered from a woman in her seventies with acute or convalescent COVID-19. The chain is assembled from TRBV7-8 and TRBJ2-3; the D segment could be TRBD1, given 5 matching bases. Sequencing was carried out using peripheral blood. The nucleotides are TGTGCCAGCAGCCCACGACAGTACAGCACAGATACGCAGTATTTT. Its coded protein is CASSPRQYSTDTQYF.